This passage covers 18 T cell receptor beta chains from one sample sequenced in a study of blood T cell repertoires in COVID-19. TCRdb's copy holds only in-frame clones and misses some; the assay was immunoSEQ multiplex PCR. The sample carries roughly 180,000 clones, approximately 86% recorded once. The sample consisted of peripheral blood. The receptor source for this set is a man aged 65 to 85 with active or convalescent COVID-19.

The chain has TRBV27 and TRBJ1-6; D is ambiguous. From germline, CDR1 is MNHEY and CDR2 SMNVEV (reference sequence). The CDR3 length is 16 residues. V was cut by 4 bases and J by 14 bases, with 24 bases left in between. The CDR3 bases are TGTGCCAGCAGTTCGTCGACCGGGATTGGGGTTTTGGCCCTCCACTTT. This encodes CASSSSTGIGVLALHF.

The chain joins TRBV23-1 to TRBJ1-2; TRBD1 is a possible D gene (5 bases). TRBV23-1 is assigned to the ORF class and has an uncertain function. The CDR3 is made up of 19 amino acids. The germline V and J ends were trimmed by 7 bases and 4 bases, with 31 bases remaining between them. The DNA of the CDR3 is TGCGCCAGCATTATTGCAGAGGACAAAAAACCCCGGGGGGGCTATGGCTACACCTTC. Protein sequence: CASIIAEDKKPRGGYGYTF.

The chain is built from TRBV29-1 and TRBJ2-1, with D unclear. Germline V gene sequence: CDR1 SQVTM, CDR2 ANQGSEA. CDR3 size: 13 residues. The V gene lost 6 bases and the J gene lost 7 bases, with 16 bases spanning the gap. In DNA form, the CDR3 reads TGCAGCGTACCTAGAGAACCTGGGAATGAGCAGTTCTTC. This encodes CSVPREPGNEQFF.

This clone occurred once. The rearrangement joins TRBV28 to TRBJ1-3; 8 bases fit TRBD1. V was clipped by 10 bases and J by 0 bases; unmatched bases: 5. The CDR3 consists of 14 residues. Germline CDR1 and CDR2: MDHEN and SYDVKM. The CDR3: CATRQGRSGNTIYF. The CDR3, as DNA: TGTGCCACCCGACAGGGGCGCTCTGGAAACACCATATATTTT.

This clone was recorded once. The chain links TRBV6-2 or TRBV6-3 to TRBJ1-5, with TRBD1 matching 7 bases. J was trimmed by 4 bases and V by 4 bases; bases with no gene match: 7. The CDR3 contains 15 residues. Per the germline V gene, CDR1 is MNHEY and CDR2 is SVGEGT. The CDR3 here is CASSSRQGRNQPQHF. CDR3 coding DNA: TGTGCCAGCAGTTCCCGACAGGGTAGGAATCAGCCCCAGCATTTT.

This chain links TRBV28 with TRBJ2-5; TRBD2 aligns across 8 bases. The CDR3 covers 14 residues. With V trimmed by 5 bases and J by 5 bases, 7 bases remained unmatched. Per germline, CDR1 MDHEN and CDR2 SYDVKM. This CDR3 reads CASSPSGGRETQYF. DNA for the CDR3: TGTGCCAGCAGTCCCTCGGGAGGGCGGGAGACCCAGTACTTC.

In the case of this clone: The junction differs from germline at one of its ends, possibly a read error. The chain's CDR3 is CASSSNQETQYF. The CDR3 DNA is TGTGCCAGCAGCTCAAACCAGGAGACCCAGTACTTC. The rearrangement links TRBV11-2 to TRBJ2-5; D uncertain. The CDR3 length is 12 residues. The germline CDR1 and CDR2 sequences are SGHAT and FQNNGV.

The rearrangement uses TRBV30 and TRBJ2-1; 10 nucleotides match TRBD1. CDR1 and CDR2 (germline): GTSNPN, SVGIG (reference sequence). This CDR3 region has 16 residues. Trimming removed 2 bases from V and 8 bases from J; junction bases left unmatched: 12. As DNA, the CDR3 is TGTGCCTGGAGTAGAGAAGACAGGGGGCGCGGCGATGAGCAGTTCTTC. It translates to CAWSREDRGRGDEQFF.

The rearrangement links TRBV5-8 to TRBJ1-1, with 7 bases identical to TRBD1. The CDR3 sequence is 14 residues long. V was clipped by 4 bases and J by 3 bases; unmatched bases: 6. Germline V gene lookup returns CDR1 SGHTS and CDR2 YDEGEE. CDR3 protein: CASSPSGGHTEAFF. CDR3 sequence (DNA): TGTGCCAGCAGCCCATCAGGGGGGCACACTGAAGCTTTCTTT.

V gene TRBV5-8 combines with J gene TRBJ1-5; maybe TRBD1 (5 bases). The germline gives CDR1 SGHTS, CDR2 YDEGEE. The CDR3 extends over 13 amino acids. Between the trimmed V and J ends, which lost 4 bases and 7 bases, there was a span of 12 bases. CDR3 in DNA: TGTGCCAGCAGCCTGGGGGGGGGACAGCCCCAGCATTTT. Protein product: CASSLGGGQPQHF. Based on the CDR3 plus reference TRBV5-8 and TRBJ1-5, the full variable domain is EAGVTQSPTHLIKTRGQQATLRCSPISGHTSVYWYQQALGLGLQFLLWYDEGEERNRGNFPPRFSGRQFPNYSSELNVNALELEDSALYLCASSLGGGQPQHFGDGTRLSIL.

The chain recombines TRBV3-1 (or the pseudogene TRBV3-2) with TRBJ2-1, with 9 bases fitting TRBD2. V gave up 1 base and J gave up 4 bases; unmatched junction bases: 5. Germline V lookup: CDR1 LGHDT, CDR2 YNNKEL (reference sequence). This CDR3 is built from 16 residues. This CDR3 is CASSQAKGLAYNEQFF. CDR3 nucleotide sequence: TGTGCCAGCAGCCAAGCTAAGGGACTAGCATACAATGAGCAGTTCTTC.

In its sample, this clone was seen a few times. This CDR3 reads CASSLNTASSYEQYF. CDR3 sequence (DNA): TGCGCCAGCAGCTTGAATACCGCTAGCTCCTACGAGCAGTACTTC. V usage is TRBV5-1 and J usage is TRBJ2-7; D not certain. CDR1 is SGHRS and CDR2 is YFSETQ in the germline V gene. This CDR3 is built from 15 residues. V was pared by 1 base and J by 0 bases, with 11 bases between.

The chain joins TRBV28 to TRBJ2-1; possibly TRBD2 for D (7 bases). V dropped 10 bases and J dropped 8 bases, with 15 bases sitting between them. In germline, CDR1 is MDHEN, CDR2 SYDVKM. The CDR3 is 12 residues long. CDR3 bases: TGTGCCACCGTGGGGGGGGGCGATGAGCAGTTCTTC. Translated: CATVGGGDEQFF. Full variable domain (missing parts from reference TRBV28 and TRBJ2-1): DVKVTQSSRYLVKRTGEKVFLECVQDMDHENMFWYRQDPGLGLRLIYFSYDVKMKEKGDIPEGYSVSREKKERFSLILESASTNQTSMYLCATVGGGDEQFFGPGTRLTVL.

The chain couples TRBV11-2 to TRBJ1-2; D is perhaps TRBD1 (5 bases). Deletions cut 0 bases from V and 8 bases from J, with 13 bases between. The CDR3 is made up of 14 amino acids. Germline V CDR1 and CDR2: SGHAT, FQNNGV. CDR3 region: CASSLEPTVYGYTF. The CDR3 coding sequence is TGTGCCAGCAGCTTAGAACCGACAGTGTACGGCTACACCTTC.

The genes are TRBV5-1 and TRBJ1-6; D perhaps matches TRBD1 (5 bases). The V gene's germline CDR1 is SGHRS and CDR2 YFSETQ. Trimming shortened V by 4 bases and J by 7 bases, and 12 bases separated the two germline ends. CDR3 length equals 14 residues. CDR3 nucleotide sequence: TGCGCCAGCAGCGAGGGACTAGGGAATTCACCCCTCCACTTT. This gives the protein CASSEGLGNSPLHF.

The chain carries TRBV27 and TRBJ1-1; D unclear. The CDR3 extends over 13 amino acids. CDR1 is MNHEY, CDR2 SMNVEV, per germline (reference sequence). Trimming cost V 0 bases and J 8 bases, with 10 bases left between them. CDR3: CASSLSGGPEAFF. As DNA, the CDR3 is TGTGCCAGCAGTTTATCTGGCGGCCCCGAAGCTTTCTTT.

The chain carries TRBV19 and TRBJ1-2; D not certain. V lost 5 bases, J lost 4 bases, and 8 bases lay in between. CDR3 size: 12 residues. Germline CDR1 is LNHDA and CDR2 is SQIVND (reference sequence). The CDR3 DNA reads TGTGCCAGTAGTCTTATCGGCTATGGCTACACCTTC. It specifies CASSLIGYGYTF.

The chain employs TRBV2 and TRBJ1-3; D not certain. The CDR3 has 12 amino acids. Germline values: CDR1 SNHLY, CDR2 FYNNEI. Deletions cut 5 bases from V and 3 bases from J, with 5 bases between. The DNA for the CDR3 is TGTGCCAGCAGTACACGTGGAAACACCATATATTTT. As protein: CASSTRGNTIYF. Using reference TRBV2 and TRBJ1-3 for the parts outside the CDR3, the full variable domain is EPEVTQTPSHQVTQMGQEVILRCVPISNHLYFYWYRQILGQKVEFLVSFYNNEISEKSEIFDDQFSVERPDGSNFTLKIRSTKLEDSAMYFCASSTRGNTIYFGEGSWLTVV.